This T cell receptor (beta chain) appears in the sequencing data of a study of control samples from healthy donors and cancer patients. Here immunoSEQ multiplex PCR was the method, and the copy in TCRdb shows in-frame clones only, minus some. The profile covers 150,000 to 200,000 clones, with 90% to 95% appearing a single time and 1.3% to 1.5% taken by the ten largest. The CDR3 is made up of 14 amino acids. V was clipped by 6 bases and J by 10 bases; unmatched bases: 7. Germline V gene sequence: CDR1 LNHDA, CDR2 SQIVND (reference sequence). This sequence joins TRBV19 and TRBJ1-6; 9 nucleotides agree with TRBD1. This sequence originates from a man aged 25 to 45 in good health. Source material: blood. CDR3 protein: CASSLTGGLSPLHF. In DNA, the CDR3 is TGTGCCAGTAGCCTGACAGGGGGATTGTCACCCCTCCACTTT.